This entry is about one TCR beta chain. The antigen is not known. The CDR3 extends over 16 amino acids. Germline V gene data show CDR1 as SGHRS and CDR2 as YFSETQ. V lost 7 bases and J 10 bases, leaving 24 bases between the germline ends. The source of the sample is a study of cytomegalovirus exposure and HLA in healthy donors. Study-level results: In a later analysis, at a false discovery rate of 0.05, under 20,000 TCR beta sequences were associated with HLA alleles. A later look showed TCR association rates differing by HLA locus, highest for DRB1 and lowest for HLA-C.

The PCR contained 60 Vbeta and 13 Jbeta primers. Clones were read by immunoSEQ multiplex PCR, and TCRdb kept only the in-frame ones, dropping some. The sample holds around 130,000 clones, 65% to 75% seen once. Each donor's status was that of a healthy bone marrow donor. This chain connects TRBV5-1 to TRBJ1-6; no clear D. Sequences were obtained from PBMCs. This receptor was obtained from a woman aged 45-65 years in good health and CMV-seropositive. CDR3 DNA sequence: TGCGCCAGCCGCAAAAATATATTCGACGGGGTATCACCCCTCCACTTT. Translated: CASRKNIFDGVSPLHF.